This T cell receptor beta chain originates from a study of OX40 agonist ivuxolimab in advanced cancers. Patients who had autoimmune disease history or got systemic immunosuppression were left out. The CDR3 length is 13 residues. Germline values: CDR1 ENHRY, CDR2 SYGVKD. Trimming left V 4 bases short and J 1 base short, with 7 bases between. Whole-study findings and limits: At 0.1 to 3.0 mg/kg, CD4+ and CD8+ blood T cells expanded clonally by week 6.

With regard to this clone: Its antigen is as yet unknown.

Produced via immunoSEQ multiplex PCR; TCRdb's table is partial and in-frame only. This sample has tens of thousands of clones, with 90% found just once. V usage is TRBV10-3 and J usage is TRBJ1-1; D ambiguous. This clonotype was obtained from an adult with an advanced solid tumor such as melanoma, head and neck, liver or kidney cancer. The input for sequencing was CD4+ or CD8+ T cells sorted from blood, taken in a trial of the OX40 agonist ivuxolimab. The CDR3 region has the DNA TGTGCCATCAGTGTTGGGGAGAACACTGAAGCTTTCTTT. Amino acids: CAISVGENTEAFF.